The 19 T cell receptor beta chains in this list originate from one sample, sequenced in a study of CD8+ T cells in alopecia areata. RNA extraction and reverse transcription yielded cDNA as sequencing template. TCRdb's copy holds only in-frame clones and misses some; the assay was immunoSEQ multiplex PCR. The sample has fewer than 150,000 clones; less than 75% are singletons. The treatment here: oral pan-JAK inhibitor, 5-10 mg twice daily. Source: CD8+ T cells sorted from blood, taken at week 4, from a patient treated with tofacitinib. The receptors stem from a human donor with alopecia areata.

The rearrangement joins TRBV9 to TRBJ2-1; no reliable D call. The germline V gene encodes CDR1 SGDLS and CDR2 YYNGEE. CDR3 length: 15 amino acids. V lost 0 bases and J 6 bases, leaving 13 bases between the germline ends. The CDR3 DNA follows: TGTGCCAGCAGCGTAGTACAGCAGGCCACCAATGAGCAGTTCTTC. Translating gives CASSVVQQATNEQFF.

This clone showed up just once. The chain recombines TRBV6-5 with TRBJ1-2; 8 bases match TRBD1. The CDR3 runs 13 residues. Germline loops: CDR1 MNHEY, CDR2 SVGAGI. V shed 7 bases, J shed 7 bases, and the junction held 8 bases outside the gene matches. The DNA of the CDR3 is TGTGCCAGCACGGACAGGGCGGGCCCTGGCTACACCTTC. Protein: CASTDRAGPGYTF.

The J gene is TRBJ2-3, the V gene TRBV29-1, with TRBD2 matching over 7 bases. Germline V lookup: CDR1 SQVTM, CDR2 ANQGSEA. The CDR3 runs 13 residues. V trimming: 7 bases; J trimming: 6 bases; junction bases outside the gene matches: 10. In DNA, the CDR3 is TGCAGCGCTGGGGGGGACGCGGCGGATACGCAGTATTTT. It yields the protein CSAGGDAADTQYF.

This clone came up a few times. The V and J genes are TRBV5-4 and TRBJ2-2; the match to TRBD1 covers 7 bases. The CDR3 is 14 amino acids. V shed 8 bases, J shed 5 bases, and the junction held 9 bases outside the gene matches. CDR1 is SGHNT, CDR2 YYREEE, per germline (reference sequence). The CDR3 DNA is TGTGCCAGTACACAGGGGAGTGGAACCGGGGAGCTGTTTTTT. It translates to CASTQGSGTGELFF.

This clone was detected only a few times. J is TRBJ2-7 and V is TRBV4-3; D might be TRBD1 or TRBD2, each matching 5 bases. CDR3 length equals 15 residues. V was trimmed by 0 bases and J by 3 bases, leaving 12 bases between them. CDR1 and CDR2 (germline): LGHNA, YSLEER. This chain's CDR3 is CASSQDMGRHYEQYF. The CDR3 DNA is TGCGCCAGCAGCCAAGATATGGGACGGCACTACGAGCAGTACTTC.

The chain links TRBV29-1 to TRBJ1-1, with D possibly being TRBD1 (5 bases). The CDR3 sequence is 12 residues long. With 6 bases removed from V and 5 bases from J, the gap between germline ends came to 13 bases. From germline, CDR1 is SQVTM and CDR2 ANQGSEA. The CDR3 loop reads CSVAGWETEAFF. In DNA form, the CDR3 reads TGCAGCGTCGCAGGGTGGGAAACTGAAGCTTTCTTT.

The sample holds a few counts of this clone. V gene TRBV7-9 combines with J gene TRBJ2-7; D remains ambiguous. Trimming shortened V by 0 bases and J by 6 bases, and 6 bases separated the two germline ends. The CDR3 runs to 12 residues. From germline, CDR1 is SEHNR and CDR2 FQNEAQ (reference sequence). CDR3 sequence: CASSLAVREQYF. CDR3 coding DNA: TGTGCCAGCAGCTTAGCCGTCCGCGAGCAGTACTTC.

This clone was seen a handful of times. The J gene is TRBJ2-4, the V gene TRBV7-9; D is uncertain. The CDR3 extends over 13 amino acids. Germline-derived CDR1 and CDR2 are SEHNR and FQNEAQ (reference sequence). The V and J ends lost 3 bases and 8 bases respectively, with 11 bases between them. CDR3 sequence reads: CASSLVTLDIQYF. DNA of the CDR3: TGTGCCAGCAGCTTGGTAACTCTGGACATTCAGTACTTC.

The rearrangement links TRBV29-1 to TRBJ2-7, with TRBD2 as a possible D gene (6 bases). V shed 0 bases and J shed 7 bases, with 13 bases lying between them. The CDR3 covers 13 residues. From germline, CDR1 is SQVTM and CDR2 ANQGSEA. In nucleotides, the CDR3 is TGCAGCGTTGAAGAAGGCGGGGCGGGAGAGCAGTACTTC. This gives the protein CSVEEGGAGEQYF.

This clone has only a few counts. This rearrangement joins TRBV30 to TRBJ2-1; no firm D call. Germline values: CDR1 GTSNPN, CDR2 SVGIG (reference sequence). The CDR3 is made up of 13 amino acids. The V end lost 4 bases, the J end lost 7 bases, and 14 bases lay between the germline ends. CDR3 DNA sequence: TGTGCCTGGACAGCGCAAGTGAGGAATGAGCAGTTCTTC. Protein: CAWTAQVRNEQFF. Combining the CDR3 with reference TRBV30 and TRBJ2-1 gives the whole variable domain SQTIHQWPATLVQPVGSPLSLECTVEGTSNPNLYWYRQAAGRGLQLLFYSVGIGQISSEVPQNLSASRPQDRQFILSSKKLLLSDSGFYLCAWTAQVRNEQFFGPGTRLTVL.

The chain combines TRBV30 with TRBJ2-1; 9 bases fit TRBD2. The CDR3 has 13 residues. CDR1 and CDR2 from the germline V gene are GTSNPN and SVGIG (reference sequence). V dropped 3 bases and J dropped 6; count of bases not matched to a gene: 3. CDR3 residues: CAWRTSGLNEQFF. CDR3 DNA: TGTGCCTGGAGGACTAGCGGCCTCAATGAGCAGTTCTTC.

The DNA of the CDR3 is TGTGCCTGGACTAGGGACAGCTACGAGCAGTACTTC. Its protein is CAWTRDSYEQYF. V is TRBV30 and J is TRBJ2-7; 7 nucleotides align to TRBD1. This CDR3 contains 12 residues. Germline V gene lookup returns CDR1 GTSNPN and CDR2 SVGIG (reference sequence). The ends lost 4 bases at V and 3 bases at J; junction bases unmatched: 3.

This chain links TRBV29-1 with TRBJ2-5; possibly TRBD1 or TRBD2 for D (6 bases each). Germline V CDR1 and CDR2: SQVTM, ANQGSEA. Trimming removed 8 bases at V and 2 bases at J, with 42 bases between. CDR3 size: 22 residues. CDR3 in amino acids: CSPNHNREQGRIKQRGQETQYF. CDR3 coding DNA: TGCAGCCCCAATCACAACCGGGAGCAGGGGAGGATAAAGCAACGAGGGCAAGAGACCCAGTACTTC.

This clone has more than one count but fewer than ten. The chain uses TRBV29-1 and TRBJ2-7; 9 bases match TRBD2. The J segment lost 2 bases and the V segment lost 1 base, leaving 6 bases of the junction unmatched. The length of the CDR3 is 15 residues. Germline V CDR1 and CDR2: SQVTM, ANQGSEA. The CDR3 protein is CSVEGVSGGPYEQYF. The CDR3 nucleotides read TGCAGCGTTGAAGGGGTGAGCGGGGGGCCCTACGAGCAGTACTTC.

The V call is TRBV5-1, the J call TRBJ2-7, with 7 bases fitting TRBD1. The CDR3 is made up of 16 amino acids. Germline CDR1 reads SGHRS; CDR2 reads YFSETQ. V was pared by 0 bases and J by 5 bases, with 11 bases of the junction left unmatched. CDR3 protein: CASSLAEGGAIDEQYF. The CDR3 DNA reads TGCGCCAGCAGCTTGGCCGAAGGGGGCGCGATTGACGAGCAGTACTTC.

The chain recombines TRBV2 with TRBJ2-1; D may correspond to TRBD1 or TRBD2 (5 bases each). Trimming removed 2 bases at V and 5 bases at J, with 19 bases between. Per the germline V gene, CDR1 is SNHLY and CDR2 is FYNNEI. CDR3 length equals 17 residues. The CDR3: CASSERSGPSLDNEQFF. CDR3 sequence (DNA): TGTGCCAGCAGTGAACGGTCGGGACCGTCGTTAGACAATGAGCAGTTCTTC.

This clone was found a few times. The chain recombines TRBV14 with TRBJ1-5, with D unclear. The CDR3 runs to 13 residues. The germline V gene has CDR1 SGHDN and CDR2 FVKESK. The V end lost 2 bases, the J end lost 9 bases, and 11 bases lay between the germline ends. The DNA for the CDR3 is TGTGCCAGCAGCCAATCGCAATTCGGGCCCCAGCATTTT. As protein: CASSQSQFGPQHF.

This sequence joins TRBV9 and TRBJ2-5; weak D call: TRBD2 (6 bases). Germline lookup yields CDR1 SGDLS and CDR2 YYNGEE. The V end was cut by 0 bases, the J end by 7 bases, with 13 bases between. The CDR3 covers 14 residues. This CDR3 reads CASSVGGATRTQYF. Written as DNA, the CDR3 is TGTGCCAGCAGCGTAGGCGGGGCTACACGGACCCAGTACTTC.

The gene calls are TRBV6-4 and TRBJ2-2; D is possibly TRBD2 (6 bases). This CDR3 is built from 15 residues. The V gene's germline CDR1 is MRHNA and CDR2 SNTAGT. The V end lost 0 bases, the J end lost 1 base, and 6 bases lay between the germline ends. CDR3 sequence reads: CASSDSGGNTGELFF. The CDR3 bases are TGTGCCAGCAGTGACTCGGGGGGGAACACCGGGGAGCTGTTTTTT.